This T cell receptor (beta chain) stems from a study of B cell selection in AIRE deficiency. Study-wide results and limits: Around a third of healthy-donor shared Treg TCRbeta sequences appeared in patient Tconv cells. Only about 9.3% of a few thousand shared Treg sequences were patient-specific; roughly 30% healthy-specific.

Regulatory T cells were sorted as CD4+CD25hiCD127low/negative cells. Healthy unrelated donors supplied the control samples. The V end lost 8 bases, the J end lost 4 bases, and 17 bases lay between the germline ends. Germline V gene sequence: CDR1 MNHNS, CDR2 SASEGT. The CDR3 covers 14 residues. Profiled with immunoSEQ multiplex PCR; TCRdb holds only in-frame clones, not every one. The sample lists roughly 23,000 clones; over 90% were seen once. A word on this clone: Its cognate antigen is unknown.

Sequencing input: CD4+CD25+ Tregs sorted from PBMCs. The TCR sequence derives from a human donor in good health. The chain has TRBV6-1 and TRBJ1-2; D is possibly TRBD1 (5 bases). CDR3 region: CASALGDFSYGYTF. The CDR3 DNA sequence: TGTGCCAGCGCCCTCGGGGACTTCTCCTATGGCTACACCTTC.